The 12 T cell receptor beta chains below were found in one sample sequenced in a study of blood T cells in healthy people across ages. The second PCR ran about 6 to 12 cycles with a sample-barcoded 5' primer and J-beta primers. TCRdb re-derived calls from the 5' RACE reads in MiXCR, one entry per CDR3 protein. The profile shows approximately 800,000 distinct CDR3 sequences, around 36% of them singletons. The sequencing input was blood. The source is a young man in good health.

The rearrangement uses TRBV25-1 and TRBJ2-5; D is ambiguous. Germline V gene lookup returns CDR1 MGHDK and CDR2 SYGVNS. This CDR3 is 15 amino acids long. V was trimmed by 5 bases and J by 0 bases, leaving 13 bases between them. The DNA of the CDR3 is TGTGCCAGCAGTTGGAATGATGAGGACCAAGAGACCCAGTACTTC. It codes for CASSWNDEDQETQYF.

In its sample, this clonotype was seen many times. CDR3: CSALNPRAGSSYEQYF. The CDR3 region has the DNA TGCAGTGCTCTCAACCCACGAGCGGGGTCCTCCTACGAGCAGTACTTC. The J gene is TRBJ2-7, the V gene TRBV20-1, with 7 bases aligning to TRBD2. In germline, CDR1 is DFQATT, CDR2 SNEGSKA (reference sequence). Germline trimming cut 5 bases from V and 0 bases from J; bases unmatched to any gene: 13. The CDR3 runs to 16 residues.

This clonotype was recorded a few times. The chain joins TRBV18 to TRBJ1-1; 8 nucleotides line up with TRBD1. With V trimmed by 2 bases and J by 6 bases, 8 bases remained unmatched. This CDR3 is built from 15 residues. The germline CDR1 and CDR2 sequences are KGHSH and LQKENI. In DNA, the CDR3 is TGTGCCAGCTCACCAACAGGGGGGTCTGCCGCTGAAGCTTTCTTT. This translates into CASSPTGGSAAEAFF. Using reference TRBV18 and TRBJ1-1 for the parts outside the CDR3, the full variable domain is NAGVMQNPRHLVRRRGQEARLRCSPMKGHSHVYWYRQLPEEGLKFMVYLQKENIIDESGMPKERFSAEFPKEGPSILRIQQVVRGDSAAYFCASSPTGGSAAEAFFGQGTRLTVV.

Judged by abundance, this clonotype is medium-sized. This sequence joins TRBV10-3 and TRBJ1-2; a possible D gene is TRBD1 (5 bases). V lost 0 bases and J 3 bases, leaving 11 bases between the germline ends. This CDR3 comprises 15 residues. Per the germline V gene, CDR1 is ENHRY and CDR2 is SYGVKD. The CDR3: CAISESRGTDYGYTF. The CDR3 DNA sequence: TGTGCCATCAGTGAGTCCCGGGGGACGGACTATGGCTACACCTTC.

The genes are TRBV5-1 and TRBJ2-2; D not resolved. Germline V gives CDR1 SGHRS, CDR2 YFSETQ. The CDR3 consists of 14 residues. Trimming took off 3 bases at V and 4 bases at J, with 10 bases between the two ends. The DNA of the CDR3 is TGCGCCAGCAGCTCCCAAGGGCCCACCGGGGAGCTGTTTTTT. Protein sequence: CASSSQGPTGELFF.

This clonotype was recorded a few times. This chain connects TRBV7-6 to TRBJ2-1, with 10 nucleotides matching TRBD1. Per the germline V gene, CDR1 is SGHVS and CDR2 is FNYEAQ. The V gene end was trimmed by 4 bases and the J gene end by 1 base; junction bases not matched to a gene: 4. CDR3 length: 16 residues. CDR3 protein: CASSSWDRGSYNEQFF. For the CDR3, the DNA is TGTGCCAGCAGCTCCTGGGACAGGGGTTCCTACAATGAGCAGTTCTTC.

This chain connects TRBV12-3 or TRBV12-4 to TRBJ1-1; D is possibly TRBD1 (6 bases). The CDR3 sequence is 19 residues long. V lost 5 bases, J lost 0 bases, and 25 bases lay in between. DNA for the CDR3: TGTGCCAGCAGTGGCCGGGGGCAAAGTGGGGGTTTGATGAACACTGAAGCTTTCTTT. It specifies CASSGRGQSGGLMNTEAFF.

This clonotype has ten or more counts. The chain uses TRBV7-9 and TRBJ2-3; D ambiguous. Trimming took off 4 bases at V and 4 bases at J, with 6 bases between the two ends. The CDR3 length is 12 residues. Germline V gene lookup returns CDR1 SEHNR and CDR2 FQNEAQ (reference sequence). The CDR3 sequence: CASSSGPDTQYF. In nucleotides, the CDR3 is TGTGCCAGCAGCTCCGGACCAGATACGCAGTATTTT.

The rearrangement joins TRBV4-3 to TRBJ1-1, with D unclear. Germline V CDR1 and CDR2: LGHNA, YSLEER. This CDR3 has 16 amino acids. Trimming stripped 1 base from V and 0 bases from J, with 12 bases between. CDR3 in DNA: TGCGCCAGCAGCCAAGGGGAGGGATCCCTGAACACTGAAGCTTTCTTT. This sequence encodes CASSQGEGSLNTEAFF.

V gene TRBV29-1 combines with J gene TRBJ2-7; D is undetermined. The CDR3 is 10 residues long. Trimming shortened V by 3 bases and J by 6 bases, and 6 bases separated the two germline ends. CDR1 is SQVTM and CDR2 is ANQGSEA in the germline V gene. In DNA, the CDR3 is TGCAGCGTTGAGACGGGCGAGCAGTACTTC. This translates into CSVETGEQYF.

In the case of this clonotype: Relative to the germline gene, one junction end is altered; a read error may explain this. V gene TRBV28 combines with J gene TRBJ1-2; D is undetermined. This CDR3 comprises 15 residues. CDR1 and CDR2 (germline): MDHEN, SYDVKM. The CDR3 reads CASTLGGENPYGYIF. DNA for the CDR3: TGTGCCAGCACCCTGGGTGGGGAGAACCCCTATGGCTACATCTTC.

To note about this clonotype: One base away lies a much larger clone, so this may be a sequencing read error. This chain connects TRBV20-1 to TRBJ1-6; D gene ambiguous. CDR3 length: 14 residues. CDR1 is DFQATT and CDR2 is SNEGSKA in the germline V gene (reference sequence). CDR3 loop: CSARIGRGDSPPHF. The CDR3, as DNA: TGCAGTGCTAGGATAGGGCGGGGAGATTCACCCCCCCACTTT.